This T cell receptor beta chain emerged from a study of cytomegalovirus exposure and HLA in healthy donors. The CDR3 consists of 14 residues. The germline V gene has CDR1 MNHNY and CDR2 SVGAGI (reference sequence). The V end was cut by 6 bases, the J end by 5 bases, with 13 bases between. PCR primers comprised 60 Vbeta and 13 Jbeta primers. Sequenced by immunoSEQ multiplex PCR; TCRdb stores in-frame clones only, minus some. Of 150,000 to 200,000 clones detected, more than 65% appear once; the ten largest clones hold around 3.7%. This TCR derives from a man in his forties in good health and CMV-seropositive. The sample comprised PBMCs. V is TRBV6-6 and J is TRBJ1-4; tentatively, D is TRBD1 (6 bases). In nucleotides, the CDR3 is TGTGCCAGCAGGGGGGCGAACCAAAATGAAAAACTGTTTTTT. Residues: CASRGANQNEKLFF.